The rows below give T cell receptor beta chains drawn from one sample of a study of T cell repertoires in cytomegalovirus infection. Antigen specificity for these receptors is unknown. MiXCR, run by TCRdb on the reads, gives a single entry per CDR3 protein. The table has about 920,000 distinct CDR3 sequences, around 32% seen once; the top ten hold around 15%. The sample in question was cultured CD8+ T cells from PBMCs, obtained from culture after CMV antigen stimulation. Receptors were obtained from a human donor in good health (CMV status not recorded). Some clones in this sample may be carry-over from other donors' samples. Each CDR3 is given with its conserved first and last residue. A D gene is named only where the DNA matches it firmly. Clone size is given for some rows only: seen once, a few or many times, or a class if the clone is expanded.

size: few
V: TRBV5-1
D: TRBD1
J: TRBJ2-7
length: 14
CDR3: CASSWTGEIYEQYF
DNA: TGCGCCAGCAGTTGGACAGGGGAGATTTACGAGCAGTACTTC

size: .
V: TRBV14
D: .
J: TRBJ1-5
length: 12
CDR3: CASSHLWQPQHF
DNA: TGTGCCAGCAGCCACCTCTGGCAGCCCCAGCATTTT

size: .
V: TRBV7-8
D: TRBD2
J: TRBJ2-2
length: 17
CDR3: CASSLELGGAYTGELFF
DNA: TGTGCCAGCAGCTTAGAACTCGGGGGGGCGTACACCGGGGAGCTGTTTTTT

size: few
V: TRBV28
D: .
J: TRBJ2-3
length: 15
CDR3: CASSSTDSSTDTQYF
DNA: TGTGCCAGCAGTTCCACCGATTCTAGCACAGATACGCAGTATTTT

size: few
V: TRBV7-9
D: .
J: TRBJ2-3
length: 15
CDR3: CASSSSAGKGNTQYF
DNA: TGTGCCAGCAGCTCTTCGGCGGGGAAGGGGAATACGCAGTATTTT

size: .
V: TRBV6-5
D: TRBD1
J: TRBJ2-6
length: 17
CDR3: CASRMTGLSSDANVLTF
DNA: TGTGCCAGCAGGATGACAGGGCTAAGCTCTGATGCCAACGTCCTGACTTTC

size: .
V: TRBV5-1
D: .
J: TRBJ2-1
length: 15
CDR3: CASSLPGSLYNEQFF
DNA: TGCGCCAGCAGCTTGCCGGGGTCGCTCTACAATGAGCAGTTCTTC

size: .
V: TRBV27
D: .
J: TRBJ2-1
length: 17
CDR3: CASSFTQLADFYNEQFF
DNA: TGTGCCAGCAGTTTCACCCAACTAGCCGATTTTTACAATGAGCAGTTCTTC

size: few
V: TRBV24-1
D: .
J: TRBJ1-5
length: 17
CDR3: CATSASQGPTANQPQHF
DNA: TGTGCCACCAGTGCGTCCCAGGGACCGACCGCTAATCAGCCCCAGCATTTT

size: many
V: TRBV12-3/TRBV12-4
D: .
J: TRBJ1-2
length: 13
CDR3: CASSLTGPYGYTF
DNA: TGTGCCAGCAGTCTGACAGGACCCTATGGCTACACCTTC

size: .
V: TRBV11-3
D: .
J: TRBJ2-1
length: 16
CDR3: CASSANRDNSYNEQFF
DNA: TGTGCCAGCAGCGCAAACCGGGACAATTCCTACAATGAGCAGTTCTTC

size: .
V: TRBV7-9
D: .
J: TRBJ2-3
length: 14
CDR3: CASSFVLGTDTQYF
DNA: TGTGCCAGCAGCTTCGTGCTGGGTACAGATACGCAGTATTTT

size: .
V: TRBV7-8
D: .
J: TRBJ1-6
length: 18
CDR3: CASSEGRTTTHYNSPLHF
DNA: TGTGCCAGCAGCGAGGGACGGACGACCACTCACTATAATTCACCCCTCCACTTT

size: few
V: TRBV19
D: .
J: TRBJ2-1
length: 13
CDR3: CASSIAEGNEQFF
DNA: TGTGCCAGTAGTATAGCGGAGGGAAATGAGCAGTTCTTC

size: few
V: TRBV11-3
D: .
J: TRBJ1-3
length: 13
CDR3: CASSFNPGNTIYF
DNA: TGTGCCAGCAGCTTCAACCCGGGAAACACCATATATTTT

size: .
V: TRBV13
D: .
J: TRBJ2-3
length: 18
CDR3: CASSSPGPFLSRTDTQYF
DNA: TGTGCCAGCAGCTCTCCGGGACCATTCCTCTCCAGGACAGATACGCAGTATTTT

size: .
V: TRBV20-1
D: .
J: TRBJ1-2
length: 13
CDR3: CSARVREGFRYTF
DNA: TGCAGTGCTAGGGTCCGCGAGGGATTTCGCTACACCTTC

size: .
V: TRBV12-3/TRBV12-4
D: .
J: TRBJ1-2
length: 13
CDR3: CASSFSSGIGYTF
DNA: TGTGCCAGCAGTTTCTCGTCTGGGATTGGCTACACCTTC

size: .
V: TRBV13
D: .
J: TRBJ1-1
length: 15
CDR3: CASSPPTGWITEAFF
DNA: TGTGCCAGCAGCCCCCCGACGGGGTGGATCACTGAAGCTTTCTTT

size: .
V: TRBV6-5
D: .
J: TRBJ1-1
length: 14
CDR3: CASSRDTPNTEAFF
DNA: TGTGCCAGCAGCCGGGACACGCCGAACACTGAAGCTTTCTTT

size: many
V: TRBV7-9
D: .
J: TRBJ1-1
length: 13
CDR3: CASSSGANTEAFF
DNA: TGTGCCAGCAGTTCCGGGGCTAACACTGAAGCTTTCTTT

size: few
V: TRBV6-8
D: .
J: TRBJ1-1
length: 15
CDR3: CASRALDGREAEAFF
DNA: TGTGCCAGCAGGGCCCTGGACGGTCGTGAGGCTGAAGCTTTCTTT

size: few
V: TRBV6-5
D: .
J: TRBJ2-3
length: 13
CDR3: CASSYLVGDTQYF
DNA: TGTGCCAGCAGTTACCTCGTCGGAGATACGCAGTATTTT

size: .
V: TRBV7-2
D: TRBD2
J: TRBJ2-1
length: 16
CDR3: CASSSPGLEEVWEQFF
DNA: TGTGCCAGCAGCTCCCCGGGACTAGAGGAGGTATGGGAGCAGTTCTTC

size: many
V: TRBV7-6
D: .
J: TRBJ2-7
length: 15
CDR3: CASSSLAEGSYEQYF
DNA: TGTGCCAGCAGCTCCTTAGCCGAGGGCTCCTACGAGCAGTACTTC

size: .
V: TRBV6-5
D: TRBD2
J: TRBJ2-1
length: 14
CDR3: CASSGLAGANEQFF
DNA: TGTGCCAGCAGCGGACTAGCGGGGGCTAATGAGCAGTTCTTC

size: .
V: TRBV27
D: .
J: TRBJ2-1
length: 17
CDR3: CASSLFPSQSSYNEQFF
DNA: TGTGCCAGCAGTTTATTCCCTTCCCAGAGCTCCTACAATGAGCAGTTCTTC

size: .
V: TRBV2
D: TRBD1
J: TRBJ1-1
length: 18
CDR3: CASSEGGTGGSPLTEAFF
DNA: TGTGCCAGCAGTGAAGGCGGGACAGGGGGCTCCCCGTTGACTGAAGCTTTCTTT

size: .
V: TRBV6-6
D: TRBD2
J: TRBJ2-1
length: 14
CDR3: CASILRGGDNEQFF
DNA: TGTGCCAGCATCCTCCGGGGGGGCGACAATGAGCAGTTCTTC

size: few
V: TRBV12-3/TRBV12-4
D: TRBD2
J: TRBJ2-3
length: 15
CDR3: CASTRGGPGTDTQYF
DNA: TGTGCCAGCACACGGGGGGGCCCCGGCACAGATACGCAGTATTTT

size: few
V: TRBV7-8
D: TRBD1
J: TRBJ1-2
length: 15
CDR3: CASSFLGQGAHGYTF
DNA: TGTGCCAGCAGCTTTCTGGGACAGGGGGCTCATGGCTACACCTTC

size: .
V: TRBV20-1
D: .
J: TRBJ1-6
length: 13
CDR3: CSASEGDNSPLHF
DNA: TGCAGTGCTTCAGAGGGAGATAATTCACCCCTCCACTTT

size: .
V: TRBV4-3
D: .
J: TRBJ2-1
length: 15
CDR3: CASSQDLSLYNEQFF
DNA: TGCGCCAGCAGCCAAGATTTGAGCCTCTACAATGAGCAGTTCTTC

size: many
V: TRBV7-9
D: .
J: TRBJ2-3
length: 14
CDR3: CASKEDLRTDTQYF
DNA: TGTGCCAGCAAAGAAGACTTACGCACAGATACGCAGTATTTT

size: many
V: TRBV6-6
D: .
J: TRBJ1-2
length: 14
CDR3: CASSRSGSVEGYTF
DNA: TGTGCCAGCAGTAGGTCAGGGTCGGTGGAGGGCTACACCTTC

size: .
V: TRBV6-5
D: .
J: TRBJ2-5
length: 17
CDR3: CASSYSAGPDYQETQYF
DNA: TGTGCCAGCAGTTACTCCGCAGGTCCGGATTACCAAGAGACCCAGTACTTC

size: .
V: TRBV7-6
D: .
J: TRBJ2-5
length: 14
CDR3: CASSLKTGQETQYF
DNA: TGTGCCAGCAGCTTAAAAACGGGCCAAGAGACCCAGTACTTC